This passage covers 27 T cell receptor beta chains from one sample sequenced in a study of control samples from healthy donors and cancer patients (TCRdb year 2020). The receptor library was made with the immunoSEQ multiplex PCR assay. In TCRdb, the immuneACCESS table is reduced to in-frame sequences with V and J assigned. These tables do not hold every clone; where another copy was compared, an unresolved V gene accounts for under half, and the others remain unexplained. The sample table records some 96,000 clones; approximately 93% of these occur just once. Together, the top ten hold 6.5% to 9.5% of the sample. Material for sequencing was blood. Source of these receptors: a man younger than 30 in good health.

The rearrangement uses TRBV5-1 and TRBJ1-1; no firm D call. Trimming cost V 0 bases and J 5 bases, with 11 bases left between them. Looked up from germline, CDR1 is SGHRS and CDR2 is YFSETQ. This CDR3 region has 14 residues. The CDR3 DNA sequence: TGCGCCAGCAGCTTGGTAACGGGGATGACTGAAGCTTTCTTT. Translating it yields CASSLVTGMTEAFF.

This clone was seen once. This chain connects TRBV30 to TRBJ2-5; D remains unclear. In germline, CDR1 is GTSNPN, CDR2 SVGIG (reference sequence). This CDR3 has 13 amino acids. V lost 2 bases to trimming and J lost 0 bases, with 7 bases between them. CDR3 nucleotides: TGTGCCTGGAGTAACGGGTACCAAGAGACCCAGTACTTC. This sequence encodes CAWSNGYQETQYF.

The chain links TRBV7-9 to TRBJ1-5; TRBD1 might be the D (5 bases). The CDR3 totals 14 residues. The ends were cut back, 3 bases at V and 0 bases at J, with 6 bases in the middle. Per the germline V gene, CDR1 is SEHNR and CDR2 is FQNEAQ (reference sequence). In nucleotides, the CDR3 is TGTGCCAGCAGCTTCGACAGTAGCAATCAGCCCCAGCATTTT. It specifies CASSFDSSNQPQHF.

This chain joins TRBV2 and TRBJ2-2; D possibly corresponds to TRBD1 (5 bases). Trimming stripped 6 bases from V and 4 bases from J, with 15 bases between. This CDR3 comprises 15 residues. The germline gives CDR1 SNHLY, CDR2 FYNNEI. CDR3 loop: CASSQTARGTGELFF. DNA for the CDR3: TGTGCCAGCAGCCAGACAGCTAGGGGCACCGGGGAGCTGTTTTTT.

This chain uses TRBV13 with TRBJ2-7; D may be TRBD1 or TRBD2 (6 bases each). Between the trimmed V and J ends, which lost 3 bases and 2 bases, there was a span of 17 bases. From germline, CDR1 is PRHDT and CDR2 FYEKMQ (reference sequence). The CDR3 consists of 16 residues. In DNA form, the CDR3 reads TGTGCCAGCAGCTTTCTGTCAGGGGCTAGCGCCTACGAGCAGTACTTC. The encoded protein is CASSFLSGASAYEQYF.

In its sample, this clone was seen once. The rearrangement uses TRBV18 and TRBJ2-7; D unclear. Germline V gives CDR1 KGHSH, CDR2 LQKENI. V lost 3 bases to trimming and J lost 4 bases, with 19 bases between them. The CDR3 is 16 amino acids. In DNA, the CDR3 is TGTGCCAGCTCACCGTACGAACCCAATCCTAAATACGAGCAGTACTTC. This gives the protein CASSPYEPNPKYEQYF.

This chain uses TRBV9 with TRBJ1-3; D gene ambiguous. The V gene lost 3 bases and the J gene lost 3 bases, with 7 bases spanning the gap. The CDR3 is 13 residues long. Per the germline V gene, CDR1 is SGDLS and CDR2 is YYNGEE. DNA of the CDR3: TGTGCCAGCAGCGACGACGGTGGAAACACCATATATTTT. It is translated as CASSDDGGNTIYF.

The chain links TRBV6-6 to TRBJ1-2, with D maybe TRBD1 (6 bases). Germline V gives CDR1 MNHNY, CDR2 SVGAGI (reference sequence). Trimming removed 6 bases at V and 0 bases at J, with 14 bases between. This CDR3 has 15 residues. In DNA form, the CDR3 reads TGTGCCAGCAGCTCGACAGGCCCTACTAACTATGGCTACACCTTC. Protein: CASSSTGPTNYGYTF.

This chain connects TRBV29-1 to TRBJ1-3, with TRBD1 matching 11 bases. Per the germline V gene, CDR1 is SQVTM and CDR2 is ANQGSEA. The V and J ends lost 7 bases and 0 bases, in that order; junction bases with no gene match: 2. The CDR3 consists of 14 residues. The CDR3 nucleotides are TGCAGCGGGGGGACAGGGGGCTCTGGAAACACCATATATTTT. This translates into CSGGTGGSGNTIYF.

This clone came up once. The chain recombines TRBV6-5 with TRBJ1-1, with 8 nucleotides matching TRBD1. Germline lookup yields CDR1 MNHEY and CDR2 SVGAGI. The CDR3 loop spans 15 amino acids. V lost 4 bases and J lost 5; bases outside the gene matches: 9. The CDR3 sequence is CASSSADRVRTEAFF. In DNA form, the CDR3 reads TGTGCCAGCAGTTCCGCGGACAGGGTTAGGACTGAAGCTTTCTTT.

The CDR3 here is CASSSQPQGTQPQHF. Here the CDR3 DNA reads TGTGCCAGCAGTTCTCAACCCCAGGGGACGCAGCCCCAGCATTTT. The chain is built from TRBV6-5 and TRBJ1-5, with D possibly TRBD1 on 6 matching bases. Trimming stripped 4 bases from V and 7 bases from J, with 17 bases between. Germline V gene data show CDR1 as MNHEY and CDR2 as SVGAGI. This CDR3 contains 15 residues.

The chain couples TRBV5-1 to TRBJ2-1, with D perhaps matching TRBD1 (6 bases). Germline-derived CDR1 and CDR2 are SGHRS and YFSETQ. This CDR3 is built from 12 residues. Trimming took off 4 bases at V and 9 bases at J, with 11 bases between the two ends. The CDR3 region has the DNA TGCGCCAGCAGCGATCCAGGGGCTGAGCAGTTCTTC. This encodes CASSDPGAEQFF.

The V gene is TRBV18, the J gene TRBJ1-1, with 7 positions matching TRBD1. Germline-derived CDR1 and CDR2 are KGHSH and LQKENI. The trim removed 0 bases at V and 1 base at J, leaving 2 bases unmatched. CDR3 length equals 15 residues. CDR3 sequence: CASSPPGQQNTEAFF. CDR3 in DNA: TGTGCCAGCTCACCACCGGGACAGCAGAACACTGAAGCTTTCTTT.

The rearrangement links TRBV10-3 to TRBJ1-1, with D perhaps matching TRBD1 (5 bases). CDR1 is ENHRY and CDR2 is SYGVKD in the germline V gene. The CDR3 is made up of 12 amino acids. The DNA of the CDR3 is TGTGCGAGCATGGGGGGAAACACTGAAGCTTTCTTT. It is translated as CASMGGNTEAFF.

This clone has just a few counts. The rearrangement links TRBV12-5 to TRBJ1-6; weak D call: TRBD1 (6 bases). This CDR3 has 15 residues. CDR1 and CDR2 from the germline V gene are LGHNT and FRNRAP. The ends were cut back, 6 bases at V and 6 bases at J, with 15 bases in the middle. CDR3 sequence reads: CASGYTGSGNSPLHF. In DNA, the CDR3 is TGTGCTAGTGGCTATACAGGGAGTGGTAATTCACCCCTCCACTTT.

The rearrangement joins TRBV13 to TRBJ1-2, with D hard to call. With 5 bases removed from V and 2 bases from J, the gap between germline ends came to 9 bases. This CDR3 spans 13 amino acids. Germline values: CDR1 PRHDT, CDR2 FYEKMQ (reference sequence). The chain's CDR3 is CASSERVNYGYTF. The DNA of the CDR3 is TGTGCCAGCAGCGAAAGGGTGAACTATGGCTACACCTTC. The full variable domain, with the rest looked up from reference TRBV13 and TRBJ1-2, is AAGVIQSPRHLIKEKRETATLKCYPIPRHDTVYWYQQGPGQDPQFLISFYEKMQSDKGSIPDRFSAQQFSDYHSELNMSSLELGDSALYFCASSERVNYGYTFGSGTRLTVV.

The chain links TRBV5-4 to TRBJ2-7; possibly TRBD2 for D (6 bases). This CDR3 has 19 amino acids. V lost 2 bases, J lost 1 base, and 25 bases lay in between. Germline V CDR1 and CDR2: SGHNT, YYREEE (reference sequence). The CDR3 coding sequence is TGTGCCAGCAGCTTTTCGCTCCTCAATGTGGCTAGCGAGTCCTACGAGCAGTACTTC. Translated: CASSFSLLNVASESYEQYF.

This rearrangement joins TRBV5-8 to TRBJ2-5; perhaps TRBD2 as D (5 bases). Germline CDR1 and CDR2: SGHTS and YDEGEE. The CDR3 extends over 14 amino acids. V was cut by 0 bases and J by 0 bases, with 6 bases left in between. This chain's CDR3 is CASSLAGYQETQYF. For the CDR3, the DNA is TGTGCCAGCAGCTTGGCGGGGTACCAAGAGACCCAGTACTTC.

The chain combines TRBV5-1 with TRBJ1-2; D call uncertain. V was clipped by 0 bases and J by 0 bases, with 15 bases between them. Germline CDR1 and CDR2: SGHRS and YFSETQ. CDR3 size: 17 residues. As DNA, the CDR3 is TGCGCCAGCAGCTTGGGCCCCCCGGACGGGGCTAACTATGGCTACACCTTC. It specifies CASSLGPPDGANYGYTF.

The chain combines TRBV6-5 with TRBJ2-3; 7 bases match TRBD2. CDR3 length equals 14 residues. Germline CDR1 is MNHEY and CDR2 is SVGAGI. The J segment lost 3 bases and the V segment lost 5 bases, leaving 5 bases of the junction unmatched. The CDR3 nucleotides are TGTGCCAGCAGTCCTAGCGGCCGAACAGATACGCAGTATTTT. It translates to CASSPSGRTDTQYF.

The chain uses TRBV6-5 and TRBJ1-1; D ambiguous. Trimming pared 2 bases from V and 0 bases from J, leaving 13 bases between. In germline, CDR1 is MNHEY, CDR2 SVGAGI. This CDR3 comprises 16 residues. Here the CDR3 reads CASSYARANMNTEAFF. The CDR3 coding sequence is TGTGCCAGCAGTTACGCACGTGCAAACATGAACACTGAAGCTTTCTTT.

This chain connects TRBV29-1 to TRBJ2-1; D is perhaps TRBD2 (6 bases). The V end was cut by 3 bases, the J end by 2 bases, with 11 bases between. The CDR3 is 14 residues long. Germline V gives CDR1 SQVTM, CDR2 ANQGSEA. DNA of the CDR3: TGCAGCGTTGAGACACCGGGGGCCTACAATGAGCAGTTCTTC. This gives the protein CSVETPGAYNEQFF.

The chain carries TRBV24-1 and TRBJ2-2, with TRBD2 matching 8 bases. CDR3 size: 14 residues. Germline values: CDR1 KGHDR, CDR2 SFDVKD. The V gene end was trimmed by 5 bases and the J gene end by 3 bases; junction bases not matched to a gene: 1. The CDR3 DNA follows: TGTGCCACCAGTGGGCGGGAGGACACCGGGGAGCTGTTTTTT. Amino acids: CATSGREDTGELFF.

This clone was observed once. This chain connects TRBV18 to TRBJ2-1; 9 bases are a match to TRBD2. CDR3 length: 12 amino acids. Trimming removed 6 bases from V and 15 bases from J; junction bases left unmatched: 9. CDR1 and CDR2 from the germline V gene are KGHSH and LQKENI. Written as DNA, the CDR3 is TGTGCCAGCTCGGCGGGAGGGAGCGATGCGTTCTTC. It is translated as CASSAGGSDAFF.

CDR3 sequence (DNA): TGTGCCAGCAGCTTCCTCGGGGGCCCGGTAACCGGGGAGCTGTTTTTT. This translates into CASSFLGGPVTGELFF. The genes are TRBV14 and TRBJ2-2; D assignment may be TRBD1 or TRBD2 (6 bases each). The CDR3 contains 16 residues. CDR1 and CDR2 from the germline V gene are SGHDN and FVKESK. V lost 5 bases and J 5 bases, leaving 18 bases between the germline ends.

The V gene is TRBV9, the J gene TRBJ2-7, with 9 bases fitting TRBD2. J lost 6 bases, V lost 4 bases, and 14 bases had no gene match. The CDR3 loop spans 16 amino acids. Germline V gene lookup returns CDR1 SGDLS and CDR2 YYNGEE. CDR3 region: CASSPTEGGRAVEQYF. The CDR3 coding sequence is TGTGCCAGCAGCCCCACTGAGGGCGGGAGGGCCGTCGAGCAGTACTTC.

The table lists this clone with a count of one. V is TRBV24-1 and J is TRBJ1-2, with D uncertain. The CDR3 has 13 residues. From germline, CDR1 is KGHDR and CDR2 SFDVKD. The V and J ends lost 3 bases and 4 bases respectively, with 8 bases between them. The CDR3 protein is CATSDHLGYGYTF. The CDR3 DNA sequence: TGTGCCACCAGTGATCATCTCGGCTATGGCTACACCTTC.